The sequence of this TCR beta chain was determined in a study of cytomegalovirus exposure and HLA in healthy donors. This clone was seen a few times. V lost 8 bases and J 8 bases, leaving 22 bases between the germline ends. CDR3 length: 15 amino acids. CDR1 is MNHNS and CDR2 is SASEGT in the germline V gene. Use of 60 Vbeta and 13 Jbeta primers characterized the PCR. The method was immunoSEQ multiplex PCR; TCRdb's version includes in-frame clones alone and lacks a portion of them. This sample has 150,000 to 200,000 clones; around four fifths occur once, and the top ten carry 1.9%. The clonotype originates from a man aged 18-30 years in good health and CMV-seronegative. The chain combines TRBV6-1 with TRBJ2-1, with D perhaps matching TRBD1 (6 bases). Sequencing was carried out using PBMCs. The CDR3 loop is CASRTEPDPGDEQFF. The CDR3 bases are TGTGCCAGCCGGACAGAGCCTGACCCTGGGGATGAGCAGTTCTTC.